The TCR beta chain described here comes from a study of shared T cell receptors in the human thymus. Data came from immunoSEQ multiplex PCR; TCRdb stores just in-frame clones and leaves some out. The sample records 600,000 or so clones, roughly 86% being singletons. The CDR3 runs to 14 residues. Germline V gene data show CDR1 as SEHNR and CDR2 as FQNEAQ (reference sequence). J was trimmed by 2 bases and V by 5 bases; bases with no gene match: 3. These data also featured in a second study, about human thymus T cells.

The specimen was thymocytes. The TCR comes from a boy less than two years old with a congenital heart defect. The chain combines TRBV7-9 with TRBJ1-5, with 7 positions matching TRBD1. The CDR3 bases are TGTGCCAGCAGCCCCCAGGGGGGCAATCAGCCCCAGCATTTT. Its protein is CASSPQGGNQPQHF.